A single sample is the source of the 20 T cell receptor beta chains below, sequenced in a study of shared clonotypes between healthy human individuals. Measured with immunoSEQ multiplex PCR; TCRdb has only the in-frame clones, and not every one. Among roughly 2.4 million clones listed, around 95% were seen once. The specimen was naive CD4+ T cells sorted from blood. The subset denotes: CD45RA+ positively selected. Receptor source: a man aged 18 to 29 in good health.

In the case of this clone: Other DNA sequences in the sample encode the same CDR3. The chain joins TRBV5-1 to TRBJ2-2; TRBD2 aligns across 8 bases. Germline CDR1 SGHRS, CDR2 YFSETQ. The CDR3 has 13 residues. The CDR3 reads CASGLGNTGELFF. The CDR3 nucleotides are TGCGCATCGGGACTAGGGAACACCGGGGAGCTGTTTTTT.

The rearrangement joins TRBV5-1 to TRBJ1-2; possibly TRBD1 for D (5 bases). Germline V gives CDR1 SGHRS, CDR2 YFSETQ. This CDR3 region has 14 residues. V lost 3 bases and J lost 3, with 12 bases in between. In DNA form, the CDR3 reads TGCGCCAGCAGCTGGGACGGAGGGGACTATGGCTACACCTTC. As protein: CASSWDGGDYGYTF.

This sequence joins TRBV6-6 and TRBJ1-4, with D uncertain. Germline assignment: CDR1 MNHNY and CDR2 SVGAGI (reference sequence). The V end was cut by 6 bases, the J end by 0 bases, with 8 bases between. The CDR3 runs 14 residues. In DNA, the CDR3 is TGTGCCAGCAGATGGATGGCAACTAATGAAAAACTGTTTTTT. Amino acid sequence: CASRWMATNEKLFF.

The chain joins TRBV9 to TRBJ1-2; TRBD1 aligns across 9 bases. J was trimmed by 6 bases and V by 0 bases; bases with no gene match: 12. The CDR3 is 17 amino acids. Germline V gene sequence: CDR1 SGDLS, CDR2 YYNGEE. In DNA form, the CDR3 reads TGTGCCAGCAGCGTAGGCCGGACAGGGGTGCCCTCAGATGGCTACACCTTC. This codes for CASSVGRTGVPSDGYTF.

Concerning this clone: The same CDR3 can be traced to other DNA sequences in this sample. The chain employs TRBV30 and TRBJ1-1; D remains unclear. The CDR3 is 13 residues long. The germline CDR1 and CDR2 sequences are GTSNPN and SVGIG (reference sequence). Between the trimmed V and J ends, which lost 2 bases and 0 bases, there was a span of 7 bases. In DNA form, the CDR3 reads TGTGCCTGGAGTCAGCAAATGAACACTGAAGCTTTCTTT. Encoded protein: CAWSQQMNTEAFF. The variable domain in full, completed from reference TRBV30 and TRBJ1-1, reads SQTIHQWPATLVQPVGSPLSLECTVEGTSNPNLYWYRQAAGRGLQLLFYSVGIGQISSEVPQNLSASRPQDRQFILSSKKLLLSDSGFYLCAWSQQMNTEAFFGQGTRLTVV.

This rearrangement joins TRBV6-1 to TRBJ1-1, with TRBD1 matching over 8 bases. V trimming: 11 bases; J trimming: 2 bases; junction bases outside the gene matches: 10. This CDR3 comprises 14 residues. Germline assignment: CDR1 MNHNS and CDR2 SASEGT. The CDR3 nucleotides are TGTGCCGGCGACAGGGGCGCTATTAACACTGAAGCTTTCTTT. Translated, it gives CAGDRGAINTEAFF.

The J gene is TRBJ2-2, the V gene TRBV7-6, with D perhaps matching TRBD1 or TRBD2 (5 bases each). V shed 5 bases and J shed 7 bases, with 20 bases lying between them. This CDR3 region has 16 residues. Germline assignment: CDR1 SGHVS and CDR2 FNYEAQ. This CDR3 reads CASSKAGADGFGELFF. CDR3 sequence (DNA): TGTGCCAGCAGCAAAGCCGGGGCGGATGGGTTCGGGGAGCTGTTTTTT.

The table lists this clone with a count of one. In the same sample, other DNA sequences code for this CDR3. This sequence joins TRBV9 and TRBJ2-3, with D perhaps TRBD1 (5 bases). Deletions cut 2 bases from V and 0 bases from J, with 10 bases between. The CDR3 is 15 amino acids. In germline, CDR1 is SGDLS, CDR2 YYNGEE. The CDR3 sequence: CASSVQGISTDTQYF. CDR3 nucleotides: TGTGCCAGCAGCGTCCAGGGCATTAGCACAGATACGCAGTATTTT. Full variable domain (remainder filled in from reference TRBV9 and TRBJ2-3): DSGVTQTPKHLITATGQRVTLRCSPRSGDLSVYWYQQSLDQGLQFLIQYYNGEERAKGNILERFSAQQFPDLHSELNLSSLELGDSALYFCASSVQGISTDTQYFGPGTRLTVL.

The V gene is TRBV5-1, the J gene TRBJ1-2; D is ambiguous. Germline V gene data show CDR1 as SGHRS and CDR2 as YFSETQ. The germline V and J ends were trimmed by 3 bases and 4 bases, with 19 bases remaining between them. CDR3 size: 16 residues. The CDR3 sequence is CASSSPGSSRGYGYTF. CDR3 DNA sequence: TGCGCCAGCAGCTCGCCTGGGAGCAGTAGAGGCTATGGCTACACCTTC.

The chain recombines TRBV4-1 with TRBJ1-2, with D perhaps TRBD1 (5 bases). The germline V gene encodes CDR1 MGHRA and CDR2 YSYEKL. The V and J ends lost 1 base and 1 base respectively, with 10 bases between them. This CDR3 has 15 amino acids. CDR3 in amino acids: CASSQVRGLNYGYTF. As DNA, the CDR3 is TGCGCCAGCAGCCAAGTCCGGGGCCTTAACTATGGCTACACCTTC.

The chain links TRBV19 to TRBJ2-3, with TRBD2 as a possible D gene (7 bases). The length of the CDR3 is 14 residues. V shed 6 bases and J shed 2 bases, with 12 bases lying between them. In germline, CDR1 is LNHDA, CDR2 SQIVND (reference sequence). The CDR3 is CASRRGGLTDTQYF. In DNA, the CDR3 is TGTGCCAGTAGGAGGGGGGGGCTCACAGATACGCAGTATTTT. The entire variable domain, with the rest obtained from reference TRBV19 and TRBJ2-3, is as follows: DGGITQSPKYLFRKEGQNVTLSCEQNLNHDAMYWYRQDPGQGLRLIYYSQIVNDFQKGDIAEGYSVSREKKESFPLTVTSAQKNPTAFYLCASRRGGLTDTQYFGPGTRLTVL.

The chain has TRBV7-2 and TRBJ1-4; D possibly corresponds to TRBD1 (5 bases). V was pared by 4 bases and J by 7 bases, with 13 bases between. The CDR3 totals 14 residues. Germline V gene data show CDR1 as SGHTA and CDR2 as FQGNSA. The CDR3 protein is CASSYSGGVEKLFF. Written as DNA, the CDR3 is TGTGCCAGCAGCTATAGTGGGGGGGTTGAAAAACTGTTTTTT.

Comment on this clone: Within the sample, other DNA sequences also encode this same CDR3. CDR3 residues: CASSLAGYEQYF. For the CDR3, the DNA is TGTGCCAGCAGCTTGGCCGGCTACGAGCAGTACTTC. V is TRBV11-2 and J is TRBJ2-7; no clear D. Germline V CDR1 and CDR2: SGHAT, FQNNGV. The CDR3 loop spans 12 amino acids. With 3 bases removed from V and 3 bases from J, the gap between germline ends came to 6 bases. Based on the CDR3 plus reference TRBV11-2 and TRBJ2-7, the full variable domain is EAGVAQSPRYKIIEKRQSVAFWCNPISGHATLYWYQQILGQGPKLLIQFQNNGVVDDSQLPKDRFSAERLKGVDSTLKIQPAKLEDSAVYLCASSLAGYEQYFGPGTRLTVT.

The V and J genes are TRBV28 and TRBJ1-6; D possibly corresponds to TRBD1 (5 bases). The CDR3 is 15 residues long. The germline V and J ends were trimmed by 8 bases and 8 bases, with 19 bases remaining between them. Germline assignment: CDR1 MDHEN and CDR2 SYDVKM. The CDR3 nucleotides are TGTGCCAGCGGGGCGGGGCGCAAATCGGATTCACCCCTCCACTTT. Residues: CASGAGRKSDSPLHF.

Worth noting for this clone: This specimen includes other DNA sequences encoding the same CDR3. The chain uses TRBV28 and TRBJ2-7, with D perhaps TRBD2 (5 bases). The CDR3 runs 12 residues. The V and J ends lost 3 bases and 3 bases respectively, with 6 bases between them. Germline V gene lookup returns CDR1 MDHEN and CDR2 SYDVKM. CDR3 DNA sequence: TGTGCCAGCAGTTTGGCGGGCTACGAGCAGTACTTC. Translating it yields CASSLAGYEQYF.

The CDR3 here is CASSSVSYGYTF. The CDR3 DNA is TGTGCCAGCAGTTCAGTTTCCTATGGCTACACCTTC. V is TRBV5-5 and J is TRBJ1-2; no clear D gene. Germline CDR1 and CDR2: SGHKS and YYEKEE (reference sequence). Trimming shortened V by 5 bases and J by 4 bases, and 9 bases separated the two germline ends. The CDR3 contains 12 residues.

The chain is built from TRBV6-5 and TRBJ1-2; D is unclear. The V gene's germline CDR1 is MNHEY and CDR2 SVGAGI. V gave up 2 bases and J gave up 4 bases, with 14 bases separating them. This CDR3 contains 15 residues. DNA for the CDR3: TGTGCCAGCAGTTACGTGCAGGTGGCACTCTATGGCTACACCTTC. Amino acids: CASSYVQVALYGYTF.

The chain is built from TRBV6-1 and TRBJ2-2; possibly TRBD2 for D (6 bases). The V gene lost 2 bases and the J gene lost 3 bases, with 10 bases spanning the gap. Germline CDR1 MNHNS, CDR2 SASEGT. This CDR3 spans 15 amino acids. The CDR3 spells CASSEWLAYTGELFF. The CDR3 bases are TGTGCCAGCAGTGAATGGCTAGCGTACACCGGGGAGCTGTTTTTT.

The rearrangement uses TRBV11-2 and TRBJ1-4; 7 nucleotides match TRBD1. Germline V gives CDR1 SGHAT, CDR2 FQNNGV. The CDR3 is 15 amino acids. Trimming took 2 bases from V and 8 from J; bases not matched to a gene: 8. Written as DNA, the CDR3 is TGTGCCAGCAGCTTACAACAGGGGAATAACGAAAAACTGTTTTTT. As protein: CASSLQQGNNEKLFF.

The chain's CDR3 is CSASGLNEQFF. The DNA of the CDR3 is TGCAGTGCTTCGGGGCTCAATGAGCAGTTCTTC. The V gene is TRBV20-1, the J gene TRBJ2-1; perhaps D is TRBD1 or TRBD2 (5 bases each). Germline lookup yields CDR1 DFQATT and CDR2 SNEGSKA (reference sequence). This CDR3 region has 11 residues. The germline V and J ends were trimmed by 5 bases and 6 bases, with 8 bases remaining between them.